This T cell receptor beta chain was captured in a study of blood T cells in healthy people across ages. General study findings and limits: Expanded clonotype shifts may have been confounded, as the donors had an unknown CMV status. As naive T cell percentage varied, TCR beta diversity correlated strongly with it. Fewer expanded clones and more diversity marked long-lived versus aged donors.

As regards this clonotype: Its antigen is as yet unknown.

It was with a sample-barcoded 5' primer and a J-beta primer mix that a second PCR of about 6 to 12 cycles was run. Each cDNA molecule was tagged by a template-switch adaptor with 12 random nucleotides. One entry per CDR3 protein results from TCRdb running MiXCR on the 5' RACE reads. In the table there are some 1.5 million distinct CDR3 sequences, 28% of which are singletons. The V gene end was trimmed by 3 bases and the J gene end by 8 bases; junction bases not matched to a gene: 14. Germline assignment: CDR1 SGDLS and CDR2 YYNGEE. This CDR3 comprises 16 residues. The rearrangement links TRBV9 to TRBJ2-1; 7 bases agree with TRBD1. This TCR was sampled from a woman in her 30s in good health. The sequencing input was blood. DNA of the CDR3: TGTGCCAGCAGCGGGTCCACAGGGGCGGGTTTTGATGAGCAGTTCTTC. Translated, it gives CASSGSTGAGFDEQFF.